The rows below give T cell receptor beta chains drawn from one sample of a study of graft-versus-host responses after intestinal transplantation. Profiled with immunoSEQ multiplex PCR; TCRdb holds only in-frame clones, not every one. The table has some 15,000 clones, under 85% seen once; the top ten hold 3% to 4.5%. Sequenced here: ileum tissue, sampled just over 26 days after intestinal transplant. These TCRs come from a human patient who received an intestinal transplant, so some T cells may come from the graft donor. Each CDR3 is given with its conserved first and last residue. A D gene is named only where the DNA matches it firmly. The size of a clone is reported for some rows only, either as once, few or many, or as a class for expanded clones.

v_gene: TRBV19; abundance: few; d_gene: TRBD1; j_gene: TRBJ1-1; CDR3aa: CASRLTGPRDTEAFF; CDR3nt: TGTGCCAGTAGGCTGACAGGGCCGCGGGACACTGAAGCTTTCTTT
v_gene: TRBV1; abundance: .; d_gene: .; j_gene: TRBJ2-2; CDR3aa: CTSSQDRRSDRGPNTGELFF; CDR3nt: TGCACCAGCAGCCAAGATCGACGTTCGGACAGGGGGCCGAACACCGGGGAGCTGTTTTTT
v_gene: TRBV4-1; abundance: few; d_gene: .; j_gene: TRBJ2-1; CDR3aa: CASSQGGDFNEQFF; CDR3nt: TGCGCCAGCAGCCAAGGAGGGGACTTCAATGAGCAGTTCTTC
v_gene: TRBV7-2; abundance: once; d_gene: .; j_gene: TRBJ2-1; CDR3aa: CASSFSAGEQFF; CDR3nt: TGTGCCAGCAGCTTCAGCGCGGGTGAGCAGTTCTTC
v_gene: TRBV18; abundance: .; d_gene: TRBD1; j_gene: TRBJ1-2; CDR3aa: CASSPPGQVGSGYTF; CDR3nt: TGTGCCAGCTCACCACCGGGACAGGTCGGCAGTGGCTACACCTTC
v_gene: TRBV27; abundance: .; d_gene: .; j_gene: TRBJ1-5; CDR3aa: CASSLFLDSLQPQNF; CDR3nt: TGTGCCAGCAGTTTATTCCTAGACAGTCTTCAGCCCCAGAATTTT
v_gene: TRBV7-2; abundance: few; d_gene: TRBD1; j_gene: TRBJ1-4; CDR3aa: CASSPPGQRNEKLFF; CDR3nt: TGTGCCAGCAGCCCCCCGGGACAGCGTAATGAAAAACTGTTTTTT
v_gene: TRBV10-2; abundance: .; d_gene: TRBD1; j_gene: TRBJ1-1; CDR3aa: CASKQGAAEAFF; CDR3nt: TGCGCCAGCAAACAGGGGGCCGCAGAAGCTTTCTTT
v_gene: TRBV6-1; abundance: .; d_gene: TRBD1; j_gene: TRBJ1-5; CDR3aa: CASSEGGQGYQPQHF; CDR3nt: TGTGCCAGCAGTGAAGGCGGACAGGGGTATCAGCCCCAGCATTTT
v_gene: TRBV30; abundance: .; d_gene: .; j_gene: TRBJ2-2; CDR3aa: CAWITRTSNTGELFF; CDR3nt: TGTGCCTGGATTACGAGGACATCGAACACCGGGGAGCTGTTTTTT
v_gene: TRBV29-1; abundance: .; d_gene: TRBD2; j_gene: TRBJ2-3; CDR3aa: CSVSGTSGGASTDTQYF; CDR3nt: TGCAGCGTCAGTGGGACTAGCGGGGGGGCTAGCACAGATACGCAGTATTTT
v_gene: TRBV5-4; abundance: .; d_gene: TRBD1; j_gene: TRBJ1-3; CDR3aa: CASSTGQAENSGNTIYF; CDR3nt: TGTGCCAGCAGTACCGGACAGGCGGAAAACTCTGGAAACACCATATATTTT
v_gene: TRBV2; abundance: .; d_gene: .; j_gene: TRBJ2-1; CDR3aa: CASSVDNEQFF; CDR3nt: TGTGCCAGCAGTGTCGACAATGAGCAGTTCTTC
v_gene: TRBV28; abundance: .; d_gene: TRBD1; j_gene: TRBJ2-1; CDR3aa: CASSLLTGGSYNEQFF; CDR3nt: TGTGCCAGCAGTTTATTGACAGGGGGGTCCTACAATGAGCAGTTCTTC
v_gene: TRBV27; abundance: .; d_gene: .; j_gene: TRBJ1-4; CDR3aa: CASSRGRSNEKLFF; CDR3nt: TGTGCCAGCAGTCGGGGGAGGAGTAATGAAAAACTGTTTTTT
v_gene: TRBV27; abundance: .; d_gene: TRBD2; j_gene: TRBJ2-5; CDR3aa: CASSASGGAGETQYF; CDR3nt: TGTGCCAGCAGTGCTAGCGGGGGGGCCGGGGAGACCCAGTACTTC
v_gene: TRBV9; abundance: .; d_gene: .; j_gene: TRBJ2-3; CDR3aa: CASSRWDTLDTQYF; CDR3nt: TGTGCCAGCAGCCGATGGGACACACTAGATACGCAGTATTTT